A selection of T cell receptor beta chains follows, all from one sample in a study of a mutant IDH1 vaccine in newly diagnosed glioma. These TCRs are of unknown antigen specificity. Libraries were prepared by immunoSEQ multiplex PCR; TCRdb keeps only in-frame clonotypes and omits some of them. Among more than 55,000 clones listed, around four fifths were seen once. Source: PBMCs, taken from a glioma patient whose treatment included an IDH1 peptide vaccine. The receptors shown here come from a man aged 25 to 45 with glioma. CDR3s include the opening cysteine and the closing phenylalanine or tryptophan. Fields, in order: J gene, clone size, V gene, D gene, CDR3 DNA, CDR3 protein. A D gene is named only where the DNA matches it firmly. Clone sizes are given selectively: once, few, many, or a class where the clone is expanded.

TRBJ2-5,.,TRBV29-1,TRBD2,TGCAGCGTTTCCCGCGGGGGGCAAGAGACCCAGTACTTC,CSVSRGGQETQYF
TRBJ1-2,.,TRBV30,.,TGTGCCTGGAGTGTATCGGGTTATGGCTACACCTTC,CAWSVSGYGYTF
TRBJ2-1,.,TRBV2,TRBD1,TGTGCCATCCCCCAGGGGGGGACAGGGTTAGTCAATGAGCAGTTCTTC,CAIPQGGTGLVNEQFF
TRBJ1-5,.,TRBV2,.,TGTGCCAGCAGGGAGCTTCACTCGGGGGCCAGGGGACCCAATCAGCCCCAGCATTTT,CASRELHSGARGPNQPQHF
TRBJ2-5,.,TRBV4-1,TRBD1,TGCGCCAGCAGTCGAAACAGGGGTTCCCAAGAGACCCAGTACTTC,CASSRNRGSQETQYF
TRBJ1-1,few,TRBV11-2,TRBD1,TGTGCCAGCAGCTTATTCACAGGGGGTGGCGAGGCTTTCTTT,CASSLFTGGGEAFF
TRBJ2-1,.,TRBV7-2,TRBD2,TGTGCCAGCAGCCCGGGCGCGGGGGGATACAATGAGCAGTTCTTC,CASSPGAGGYNEQFF
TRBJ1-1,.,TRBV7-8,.,TGTGCCAGCAGCTTAGTTATAGGGGCCACTGAAGCTTTCTTT,CASSLVIGATEAFF
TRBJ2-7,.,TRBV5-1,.,TGCGCCAGCAGGTCGTCGTGGGGTCTCAGCTCCTACGAGCAGTACTTC,CASRSSWGLSSYEQYF
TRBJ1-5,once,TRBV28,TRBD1,TGTGCCAGCAGTAGCCACAGGGGGAAGAGCAATCAGCCCCAGCATTTT,CASSSHRGKSNQPQHF
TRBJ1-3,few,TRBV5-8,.,TGTGCCAGCAGCTTGGACCCACAGGGATCCGGAAACACCATATATTTT,CASSLDPQGSGNTIYF
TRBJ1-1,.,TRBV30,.,TGTGCCTGGAGTATGGTCAGGAACACTGAAGCTTTCTTT,CAWSMVRNTEAFF
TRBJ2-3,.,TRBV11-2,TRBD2,TGTGCCAGCAGGAACTTAGCGGGTCCTAGCACAGATACGCAGTATTTT,CASRNLAGPSTDTQYF
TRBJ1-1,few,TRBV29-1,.,TGCAGCGTCTCAATGGCGAACACTGAAGCTTTCTTT,CSVSMANTEAFF
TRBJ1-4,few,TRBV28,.,TGTGCCAGCAGTTACAAACAGGGCCTGGATGAAAAACTGTTTTTT,CASSYKQGLDEKLFF
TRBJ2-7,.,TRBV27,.,TGTGCCAGCAGGCCCCCGGGACTTTATTACGAGCAGTACTTC,CASRPPGLYYEQYF
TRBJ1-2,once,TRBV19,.,TGTGCCAGTAGTATAGTGGGGGAAAGGGCCGGCTACACCTTC,CASSIVGERAGYTF
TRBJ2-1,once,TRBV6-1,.,TGTGCCAGCAGTTCAAAGGGCCCAAGAGGGGAGCAGTTCTTC,CASSSKGPRGEQFF
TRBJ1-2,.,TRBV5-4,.,TGTGCCAGCAGCTTGCTTGGGATCAAGAAAGGGGATGTTTCCTATGGCTACACCTTC,CASSLLGIKKGDVSYGYTF
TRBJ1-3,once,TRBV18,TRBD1,TGTGCCAGCTCACGAGGGACAGGGGGCTCTGGAAACACCATATATTTT,CASSRGTGGSGNTIYF
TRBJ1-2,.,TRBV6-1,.,TGTGCCAGCAGTGAAGCCGCACTTAACTATGGCTACACCTTC,CASSEAALNYGYTF
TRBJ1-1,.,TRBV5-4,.,TGTGCCAGCAGCTGGGGGAACACTGAAGCTTTCTTT,CASSWGNTEAFF
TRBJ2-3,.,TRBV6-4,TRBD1,TGTGCCAGCAGTGACGGGACAGGGGGCACAGATACGCAGTATTTT,CASSDGTGGTDTQYF
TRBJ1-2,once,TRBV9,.,TGTGCCAGCAGCGTATTAGGAGGAAACTATGGCTACACCTTC,CASSVLGGNYGYTF
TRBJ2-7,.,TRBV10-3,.,TGTGCCATCAGTGAGTCACAGGCCTACGAGCAGTACTTC,CAISESQAYEQYF
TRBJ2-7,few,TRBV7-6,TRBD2,TGTGCCAGCAGCTTAGCACTAGCGGGATTACACGAGCAGTACTTC,CASSLALAGLHEQYF
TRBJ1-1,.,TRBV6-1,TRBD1,TGTGCCAGCAGTGGTCCGCGGGACAGGGGGCGGGGATGGAACACTGAAGCTTTCTTT,CASSGPRDRGRGWNTEAFF
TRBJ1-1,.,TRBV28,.,TGTGCCAGCAGTCTTACAGGCCCCAGTGAAGCTTTCTTT,CASSLTGPSEAFF
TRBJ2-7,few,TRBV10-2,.,TGCGCCAGCAGTGAGTCGGCCGAGCAGTACTTC,CASSESAEQYF
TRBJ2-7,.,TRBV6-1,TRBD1,TGTGCCAGCAGTGAAGTATGGGGACAGGGCTACGAGCAGTACTTC,CASSEVWGQGYEQYF
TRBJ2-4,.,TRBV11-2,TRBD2,TGTGCCAGCAGCTTAAGGTGGGGAGGGGCAAACATTCAGTACTTC,CASSLRWGGANIQYF
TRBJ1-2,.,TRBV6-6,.,TGTGCCAGCAGTTACGCCCGGGGAGAAGCGGATGGCTACACCTTC,CASSYARGEADGYTF
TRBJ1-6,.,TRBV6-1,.,TGTGCCAGCAGTGAAATGGGGGCGATAATCGGTTCACCCCTCCACTTT,CASSEMGAIIGSPLHF
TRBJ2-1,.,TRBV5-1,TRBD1,TGCGCCAGCAGCCGGGACAGGGCTTCTAATGAGCAGTTCTTC,CASSRDRASNEQFF
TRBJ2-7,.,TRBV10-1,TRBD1,TGCGCCAGCACATCCGACAGGGGAGGCGAGCAGTACTTC,CASTSDRGGEQYF
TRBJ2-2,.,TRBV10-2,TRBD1,TGCGCCAGCACCCCCCCGGGACAGACAACCGGGGAGCTGTTTTTT,CASTPPGQTTGELFF
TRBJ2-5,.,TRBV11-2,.,TGTGCCAGCAGCGCGGGACCCCTGCTAAGGGAGACCCAGTACTTC,CASSAGPLLRETQYF
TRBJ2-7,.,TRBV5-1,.,TGCGCCAGCAGCTTGGACTTCTCCTACGAGCAGTACTTC,CASSLDFSYEQYF
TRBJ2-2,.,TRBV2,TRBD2,TGTGCCAGTGATTCAGCCGGGACTAGCGGGGGGAGGAACACCGGGGAGCTGTTTTTT,CASDSAGTSGGRNTGELFF
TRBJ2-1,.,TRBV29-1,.,TGCAGCGTTGTTTCGGTAAGACTCGGCTACAATGAGCAGTTCTTC,CSVVSVRLGYNEQFF
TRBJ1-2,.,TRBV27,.,TGTGCCAGCAGGCCCAAGGACAGAGTCTATGGCTACACCTTC,CASRPKDRVYGYTF
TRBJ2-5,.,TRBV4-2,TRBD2,TGTGCCAGCAGCCAAGTGGCGGGAGGAGAGACCCAGTACTTC,CASSQVAGGETQYF
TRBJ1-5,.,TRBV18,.,TGTGCCAGCTCACCGGGGTATAGCAATCAGCCCCAGCATTTT,CASSPGYSNQPQHF
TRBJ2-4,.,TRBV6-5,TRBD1,TGTGCCAGCAGACGGGACAGGGGACCGGTGAACATTCAGTACTTC,CASRRDRGPVNIQYF
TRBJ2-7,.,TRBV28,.,TGTGCCAGCAGCAGTTCCTACGAGCAGTACTTC,CASSSSYEQYF
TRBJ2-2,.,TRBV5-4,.,TGTGCCAGCAGCACCGAGGAGCGGGCAAACACCGGGGAGCTGTTTTTT,CASSTEERANTGELFF
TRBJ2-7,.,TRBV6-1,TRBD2,TGTGCCAGCAGTGAAGTAAGGACTAGCGGCTACGAGCAGTACTTC,CASSEVRTSGYEQYF
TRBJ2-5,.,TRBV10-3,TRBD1,TGTGCCATCAATCCCGGGACAGGGGGCGCGGAGACCCAGTACTTC,CAINPGTGGAETQYF
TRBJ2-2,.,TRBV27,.,TGTGCCAGCAGTTACGGAGGGGGGGCCCTCGCCGGGGAGCTGTTTTTT,CASSYGGGALAGELFF
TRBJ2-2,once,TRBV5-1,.,TGCGCCAGCAGCCCCCTAGGAGCGGGGAACACCGGGGAGCTGTTTTTT,CASSPLGAGNTGELFF
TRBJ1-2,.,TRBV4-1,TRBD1,TGCGCCAGCAGCCAAGCGACAGGGGTCTCCAGTGGGGCGAACTATGGCTACACCTTC,CASSQATGVSSGANYGYTF
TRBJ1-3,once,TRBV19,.,TGTGCCAGTAGCAGGGGTTCAAGCTCTGGAAACACCATATATTTT,CASSRGSSSGNTIYF
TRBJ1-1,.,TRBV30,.,TGTGCCTGGAGTGTATCAAGCATGAACACTGAAGCTTTCTTT,CAWSVSSMNTEAFF